The clone carrying this T cell receptor beta chain was counted a few times. This record comes from a study of glioma-infiltrating T cells after dendritic cell vaccination. The immunoSEQ assay amplified TCRB CDR3 from up to about 2 ug DNA. This table comes from immunoSEQ multiplex PCR, and its TCRdb copy is limited to in-frame clones, with some not included. The table shows about 49,000 clones, with over 75% occurring only once. Per the germline V gene, CDR1 is MNHNY and CDR2 is SVGAGI (reference sequence). Trimming removed 6 bases at V and 5 bases at J, with 17 bases between. This CDR3 is 15 amino acids long.

The gene calls are TRBV6-6 and TRBJ1-5; unclear D gene. The clonotype originates from a human donor with glioblastoma. Material: blood, obtained before dendritic cell vaccination. The CDR3 nucleotides read TGTGCCAGCAGCGAATCGGGGTTGGCGGATCAGCCCCAGCATTTT. Translated, it gives CASSESGLADQPQHF.